Sequencing of this TCR beta chain was carried out in a study of CD8+ T cells in alopecia areata. Study-wide background: Twice daily, treated patients received 5 to 10 mg of oral tofacitinib. The tofacitinib course ran for 6 to 18 months and was followed by 6 months off drug. The SALT score measured affected scalp surface percentage in treated patients.

This clone came up a few times. Noted treatment: oral pan-JAK inhibitor, 5-10 mg twice daily. cDNA reverse transcribed from extracted RNA served as the sequencing template. Produced via immunoSEQ multiplex PCR; TCRdb's table is partial and in-frame only. Here the sample spans fewer than 150,000 clones, 80% to 90% being singletons. With 7 bases clipped from V and 3 bases from J, the junction kept 5 bases outside the gene matches. This CDR3 contains 12 residues. The germline gives CDR1 SQVTM, CDR2 ANQGSEA. The receptor was derived from a human donor with alopecia areata. The gene calls are TRBV29-1 and TRBJ1-1; TRBD1 agrees at 7 bases. The sample here was CD8+ T cells sorted from blood, taken at week 4, from a patient treated with tofacitinib. CDR3 nucleotide sequence: TGCAGCGCGACAGGGTGGGACACTGAAGCTTTCTTT. This sequence encodes CSATGWDTEAFF.